Described below is a single T cell receptor (beta chain) sequence and its context. These data originate in a study of blood T cells in healthy people across ages. The germline V gene has CDR1 LGHNT and CDR2 FRNRAP. V lost 5 bases and J lost 6; bases outside the gene matches: 10. The CDR3 runs to 16 residues. Alongside a J-beta primer mix, a sample-barcoded 5' primer served in a second PCR lasting roughly 7 to 12 cycles. MiXCR, applied by TCRdb to the 5' RACE reads, yields one record per CDR3 protein. This sample yields around 1,500,000 distinct CDR3 sequences, of which around 42% are seen a single time; under 8% belongs to the top ten.

This chain joins TRBV12-5 and TRBJ2-1, with 10 bases lining up with TRBD2. The receptor was derived from a woman under 30 in good health. Input material: blood. The CDR3 nucleotides read TGTGCTAGTGGTCAAGGGACTAGCGCCTCAGTCAATGAGCAGTTCTTC. This codes for CASGQGTSASVNEQFF.